The clone carrying this TCR beta chain showed up just once. The antigen is undetermined. This sample was taken from a study of OX40 agonist ivuxolimab in advanced cancers. In the study overall: At about 82% male, the cohort had a mean age of 60 years, ranging from about 23 to 79. The study, taken as a whole, reports: In general, CD8+ T cells held more expanded clones than CD4+ did, on average.

CDR1 is MGHRA and CDR2 is YSYEKL in the germline V gene. The CDR3 totals 16 residues. Trimming took 2 bases from V and 5 from J; bases not matched to a gene: 11. Clones were sequenced by immunoSEQ multiplex PCR, and TCRdb holds only the in-frame ones, with some missing. Of around 81,000 clones listed, roughly 88% are singletons. Baseline, cycle 4 day 1, and cycle 7 day 1 were the blood sampling points. The chain links TRBV4-1 to TRBJ2-5; 7 bases match TRBD1. The source was CD4+ or CD8+ T cells sorted from blood, collected in a trial of the OX40 agonist ivuxolimab. The TCR comes from an adult with an advanced solid tumor such as melanoma, head and neck, liver or kidney cancer. The CDR3 DNA sequence: TGCGCCAGCAGCCAACCCCGGACAGGCAATTGGGAGACCCAGTACTTC. This encodes CASSQPRTGNWETQYF.